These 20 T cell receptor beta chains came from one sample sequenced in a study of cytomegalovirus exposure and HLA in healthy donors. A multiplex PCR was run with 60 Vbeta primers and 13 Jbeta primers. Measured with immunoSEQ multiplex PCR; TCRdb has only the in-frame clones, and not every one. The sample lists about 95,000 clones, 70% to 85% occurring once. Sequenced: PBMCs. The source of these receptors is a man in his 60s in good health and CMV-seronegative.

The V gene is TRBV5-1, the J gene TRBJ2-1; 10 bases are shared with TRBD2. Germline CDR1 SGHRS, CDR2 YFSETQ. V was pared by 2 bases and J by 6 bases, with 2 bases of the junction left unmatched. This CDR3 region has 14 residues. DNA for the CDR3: TGCGCCAGCAGCTTCAGCGGGAGGGTCAATGAGCAGTTCTTC. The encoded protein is CASSFSGRVNEQFF.

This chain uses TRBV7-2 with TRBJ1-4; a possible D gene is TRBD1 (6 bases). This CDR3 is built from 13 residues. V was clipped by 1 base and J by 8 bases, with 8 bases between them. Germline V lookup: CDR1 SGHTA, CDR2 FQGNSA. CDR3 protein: CASSLGTGEKLFF. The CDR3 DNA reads TGTGCCAGCAGCTTAGGCACAGGGGAAAAACTGTTTTTT.

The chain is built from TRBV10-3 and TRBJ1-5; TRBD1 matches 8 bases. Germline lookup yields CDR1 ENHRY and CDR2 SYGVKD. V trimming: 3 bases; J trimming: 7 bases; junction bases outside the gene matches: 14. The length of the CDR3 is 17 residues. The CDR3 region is CAISDQRGDRRNQPQHF. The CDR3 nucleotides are TGTGCCATCAGTGACCAAAGGGGGGACAGGAGGAACCAGCCCCAGCATTTT.

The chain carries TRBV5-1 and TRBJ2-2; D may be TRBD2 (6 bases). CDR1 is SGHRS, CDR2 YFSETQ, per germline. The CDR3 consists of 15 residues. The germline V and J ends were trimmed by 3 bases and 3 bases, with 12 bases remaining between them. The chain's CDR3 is CASSSTGGDTGELFF. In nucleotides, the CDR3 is TGCGCCAGCAGCTCCACCGGGGGAGACACCGGGGAGCTGTTTTTT.

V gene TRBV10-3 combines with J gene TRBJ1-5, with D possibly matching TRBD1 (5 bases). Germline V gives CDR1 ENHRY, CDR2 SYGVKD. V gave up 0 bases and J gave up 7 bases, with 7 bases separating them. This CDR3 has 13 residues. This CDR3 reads CAISESEGQPQHF. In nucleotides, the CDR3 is TGTGCCATCAGTGAGTCGGAGGGGCAGCCCCAGCATTTT.

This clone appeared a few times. The CDR3 bases are TGTGCCAGCAGTCCGGCAGGGGGCTCCTACGAGCAGTACTTC. This encodes CASSPAGGSYEQYF. The gene calls are TRBV6-1 and TRBJ2-7, with 7 bases aligning to TRBD1. Germline V gene data show CDR1 as MNHNS and CDR2 as SASEGT. V was clipped by 5 bases and J by 0 bases; unmatched bases: 4. The CDR3 totals 14 residues.

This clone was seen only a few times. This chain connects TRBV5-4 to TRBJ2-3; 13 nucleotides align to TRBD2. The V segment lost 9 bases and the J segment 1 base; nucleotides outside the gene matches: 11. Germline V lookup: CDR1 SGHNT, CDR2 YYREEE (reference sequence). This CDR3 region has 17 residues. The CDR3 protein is CATGRGTSGVGTDTQYF. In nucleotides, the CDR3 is TGTGCCACCGGTAGGGGGACTAGCGGGGTAGGCACAGATACGCAGTATTTT.

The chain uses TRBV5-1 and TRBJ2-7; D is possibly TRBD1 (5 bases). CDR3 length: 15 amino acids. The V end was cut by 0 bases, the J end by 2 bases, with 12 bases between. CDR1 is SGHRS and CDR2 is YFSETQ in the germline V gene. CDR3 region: CASSLGQGGPYEQYF. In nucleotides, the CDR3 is TGCGCCAGCAGCTTGGGGCAGGGTGGGCCCTACGAGCAGTACTTC.

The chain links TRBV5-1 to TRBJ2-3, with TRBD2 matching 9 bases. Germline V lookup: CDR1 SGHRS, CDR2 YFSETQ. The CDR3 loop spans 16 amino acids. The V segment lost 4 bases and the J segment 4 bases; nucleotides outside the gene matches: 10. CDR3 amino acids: CASSQSGLAGPDTQYF. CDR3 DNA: TGCGCCAGCAGCCAGTCGGGACTAGCTGGCCCAGATACGCAGTATTTT.

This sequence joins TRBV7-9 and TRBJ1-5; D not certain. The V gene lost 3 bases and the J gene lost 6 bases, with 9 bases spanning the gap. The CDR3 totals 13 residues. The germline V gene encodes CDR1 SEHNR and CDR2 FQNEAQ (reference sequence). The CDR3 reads CASSLEVTQPQHF. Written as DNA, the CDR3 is TGTGCCAGCAGCTTGGAGGTTACTCAGCCCCAGCATTTT.

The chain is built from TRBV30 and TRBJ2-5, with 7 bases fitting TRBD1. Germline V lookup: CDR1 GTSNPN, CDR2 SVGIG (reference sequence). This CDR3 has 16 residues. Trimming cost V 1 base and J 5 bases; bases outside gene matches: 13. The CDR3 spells CAWSDPRTGRRETQYF. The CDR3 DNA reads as TGTGCCTGGAGTGATCCCCGGACAGGTCGAAGGGAGACCCAGTACTTC. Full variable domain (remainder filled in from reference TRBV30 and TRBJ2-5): SQTIHQWPATLVQPVGSPLSLECTVEGTSNPNLYWYRQAAGRGLQLLFYSVGIGQISSEVPQNLSASRPQDRQFILSSKKLLLSDSGFYLCAWSDPRTGRRETQYFGPGTRLLVL.

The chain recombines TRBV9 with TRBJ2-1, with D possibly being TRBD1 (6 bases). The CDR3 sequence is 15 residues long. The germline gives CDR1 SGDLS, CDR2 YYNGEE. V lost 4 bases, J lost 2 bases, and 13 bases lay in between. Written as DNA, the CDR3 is TGTGCCAGCAGCCTCCAGACAGGTGCCTACAATGAGCAGTTCTTC. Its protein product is CASSLQTGAYNEQFF.

The CDR3 protein is CATSRGAGYNEQFF. DNA for the CDR3: TGTGCCACCAGCAGGGGAGCGGGGTACAATGAGCAGTTCTTC. V and J are TRBV15 and TRBJ2-1; TRBD2 matches at 7 bases. The V and J ends lost 3 bases and 4 bases, in that order; junction bases with no gene match: 3. This CDR3 region has 14 residues. The V gene's germline CDR1 is LNHNV and CDR2 YYDKDF (reference sequence).

This chain's CDR3 is CASSLLDRDSYEQYF. The CDR3 DNA is TGTGCCAGCAGCCTCTTGGACAGGGACTCCTACGAGCAGTACTTC. This chain links TRBV14 with TRBJ2-7, with TRBD1 matching 8 bases. The J segment lost 0 bases and the V segment lost 4 bases, leaving 5 bases of the junction unmatched. Germline CDR1 is SGHDN and CDR2 is FVKESK. The CDR3 loop spans 15 amino acids.

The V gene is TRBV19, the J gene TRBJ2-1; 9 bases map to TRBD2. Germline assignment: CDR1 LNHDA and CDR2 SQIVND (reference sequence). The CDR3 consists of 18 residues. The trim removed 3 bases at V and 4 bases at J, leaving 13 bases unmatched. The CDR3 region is CASSMRSGGTPLYNEQFF. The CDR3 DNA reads TGTGCCAGTAGTATGAGGAGCGGGGGGACTCCCCTATACAATGAGCAGTTCTTC.

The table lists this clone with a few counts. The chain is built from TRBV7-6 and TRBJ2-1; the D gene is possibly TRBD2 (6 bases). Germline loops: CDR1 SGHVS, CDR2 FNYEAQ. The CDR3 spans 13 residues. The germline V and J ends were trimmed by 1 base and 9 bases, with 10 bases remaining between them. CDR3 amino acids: CASSLGRGTEQFF. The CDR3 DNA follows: TGTGCCAGCAGCTTAGGGCGGGGCACTGAGCAGTTCTTC.

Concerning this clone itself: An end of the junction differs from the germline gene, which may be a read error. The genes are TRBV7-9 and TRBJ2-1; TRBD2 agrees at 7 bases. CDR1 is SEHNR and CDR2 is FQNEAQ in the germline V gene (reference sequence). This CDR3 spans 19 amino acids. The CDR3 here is CSSTRHRDYLLLGLDEQFF. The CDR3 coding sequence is TGTTCCAGCACCAGACACCGGGACTACCTCCTCCTCGGCCTCGATGAGCAGTTCTTC.

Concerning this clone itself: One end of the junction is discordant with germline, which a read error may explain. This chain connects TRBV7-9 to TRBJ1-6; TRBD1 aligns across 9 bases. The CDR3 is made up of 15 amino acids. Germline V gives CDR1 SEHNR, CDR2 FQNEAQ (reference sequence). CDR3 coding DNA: TGTTCCAGCAGACCGGCGGGACAGGGACAATCACCCCTCCACTTT. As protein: CSSRPAGQGQSPLHF.

The DNA for the CDR3 is TGCGCCAGCAGTCAAAAGCCGAACACTGAAGCTTTCTTT. Its translation is CASSQKPNTEAFF. The rearrangement links TRBV23-1 to TRBJ1-1; no clear D gene. TRBV23-1 counts as an open reading frame of uncertain function. Trimming shortened V by 2 bases and J by 1 base, and 5 bases separated the two germline ends. The CDR3 length is 13 residues.

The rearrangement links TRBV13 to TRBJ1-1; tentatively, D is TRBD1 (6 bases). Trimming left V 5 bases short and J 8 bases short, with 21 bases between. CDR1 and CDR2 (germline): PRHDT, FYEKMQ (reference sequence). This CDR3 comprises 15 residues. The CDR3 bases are TGTGCCAGCAGCCAAACCCCCTCCAGGGGCGTGGAAGCTTTCTTT. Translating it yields CASSQTPSRGVEAFF. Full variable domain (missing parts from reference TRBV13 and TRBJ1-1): AAGVIQSPRHLIKEKRETATLKCYPIPRHDTVYWYQQGPGQDPQFLISFYEKMQSDKGSIPDRFSAQQFSDYHSELNMSSLELGDSALYFCASSQTPSRGVEAFFGQGTRLTVV.